This T cell receptor (beta chain) was retrieved from a study of human T cells and chemical hapten exposure. Time point given: patch test 3, about 24 weeks after DPC sensitization. Treatment defined: therapeutic diphenylcyclopropenone sensitization with weekly scalp DPC. Patches went on only after blood had been drawn each time. The junction had 6 bases not matched to a gene; V was cut back by 4 bases and J by 2 bases. The length of the CDR3 is 15 residues. The germline V gene has CDR1 SGHVS and CDR2 FQNEAQ. Unique molecular identifiers were attached to individual cDNA molecules within the library. A single record per CDR3 protein comes from TCRdb applying MiXCR to the RACE reads. The table has 60,000 to 65,000 distinct CDR3 sequences, approximately 10% seen once.

V is TRBV7-8 and J is TRBJ2-7; 9 nucleotides match TRBD2. This clonotype was sampled from a woman aged 25 to 39 with alopecia areata. Some clones in this sample may be carry-over from other donors' samples. The sample consisted of whole blood, taken in connection with sensitization to the hapten diphenylcyclopropenone (DPC). The CDR3 sequence: CASSSPLAGPYEQYF. The CDR3 DNA reads as TGTGCCAGCAGCTCCCCGCTAGCGGGGCCCTACGAGCAGTACTTC.